This T cell receptor beta chain was recorded in a study of T cell responses to AZD1222 COVID-19 vaccine. Study-level results: Mostly white British, mostly female donors; authors suggested clonal diversity may be underestimated. Spike was spanned by vaccine-associated CD4 TCRs, which were dominant at 160-218 and 743-854.

Clones were sequenced by immunoSEQ multiplex PCR, and TCRdb holds only the in-frame ones, with some missing. The table has approximately 150,000 clones, roughly 88% seen once; the top ten hold about 3.7%. On this clone itself: Its cognate antigen is unknown.

CDR3 size: 11 residues. Germline CDR1 SGHRS, CDR2 YFSETQ. With 3 bases removed from V and 3 bases from J, the gap between germline ends came to 4 bases. Sequenced material: peripheral blood, taken on day 0 of MenACWY control vaccination. The TCR was taken from an adult in good health. J is TRBJ2-7 and V is TRBV5-1; D not certain. CDR3 in DNA: TGCGCCAGCAGCTGGAACTACGAGCAGTACTTC. The encoded protein is CASSWNYEQYF.